This T cell receptor (beta chain) originates from a study of blood T cell repertoires in COVID-19. For the study at large: Researchers got acute and convalescent COVID-19 samples from the United States, Italy and Spain. PBMCs, B-cell-depleted T cells, or T cells provided the cDNA or gDNA that made up the material.

This clone was detected only a few times. CDR1 is SQVTM, CDR2 ANQGSEA, per germline. V lost 3 bases and J lost 8, with 13 bases in between. The CDR3 consists of 12 residues. The repertoire was sequenced with immunoSEQ multiplex PCR; TCRdb's copy has only in-frame clones and lacks some. The table lists 150,000 to 200,000 clones, about 77% of them singletons. This clonotype originated in a woman in her 50s with acute COVID-19. Sequenced input: PBMCs or T cells enriched from blood (not recorded which). This rearrangement joins TRBV29-1 to TRBJ1-2; tentative D call: TRBD1 (6 bases). CDR3 loop: CSVELQGWGYTF. In DNA, the CDR3 is TGCAGCGTTGAGCTGCAGGGGTGGGGCTACACCTTC.